The clone carrying this T cell receptor beta chain appeared a few times. This entry belongs to a study of CD8+ T cells in alopecia areata. On the study more broadly: Patients remained on tofacitinib for 6 to 18 months and then went 6 months without it.

Treatment denoted: oral pan-JAK inhibitor, 5-10 mg twice daily. Sequencing relied on a cDNA template that was reverse transcribed from extracted RNA. Assay: immunoSEQ multiplex PCR; the TCRdb copy retains only in-frame clones and omits some. The sample shows about 210,000 clones, over 40% of them seen only once. The CDR3 sequence is 16 residues long. The V end was cut by 2 bases, the J end by 0 bases, with 13 bases between. Germline CDR1 is LNHNV and CDR2 is YYDKDF (reference sequence). The starting material was CD4+ T cells sorted from blood, obtained at approximately week 37, from a patient treated with tofacitinib. This clonotype originated in a human donor with alopecia areata. The chain combines TRBV15 with TRBJ2-5; perhaps TRBD1 as D (5 bases). CDR3 nucleotides: TGTGCCACCAGCAGATCCAGGGCCAGATACCAAGAGACCCAGTACTTC. Protein product: CATSRSRARYQETQYF.